A selection of T cell receptor beta chains follows, all from one sample in a study of T cells in Graves' hyperthyroidism and ophthalmopathy. From the multiplex PCR reads, TCRdb called clonotypes with MiXCR, one entry per CDR3 protein. The sample yields about 400,000 distinct CDR3 sequences, 13% to 15% seen once. The sequencing sample was made of blood. The receptors come from a woman aged 55 to 70 with Graves' ophthalmopathy. Both conserved end residues are part of each CDR3. The order of the fields is J gene, V gene, CDR3 protein.

>TRBJ1-2|TRBV28
CASSTGTYGYTF
>TRBJ2-5|TRBV18
CASSPSGGYQETQYF
>TRBJ2-7|TRBV27
CASSLDGVLSYEQYF
>TRBJ2-3|TRBV6-2/TRBV6-3
CASSLLARNTQYF
>TRBJ2-3|TRBV5-1
CASGLGVAGGGGPDTQYF
>TRBJ2-3|TRBV28
CASSFNSGDTQYF
>TRBJ2-2|TRBV27
CASIGFPNTGELFF
>TRBJ1-6|TRBV5-1
CASSLDGQGGNSPLHF
>TRBJ2-1|TRBV2
CASSERVGLAFF
>TRBJ2-2|TRBV7-9
CASRGTSGKGTGELFF
>TRBJ1-1|TRBV18
CASSPTGVGNTEAFF
>TRBJ2-1|TRBV7-3
CASSPLRDHNEQFF
>TRBJ2-2|TRBV9
CASSASNTGELFF
>TRBJ1-2|TRBV5-8
CASSMTGGAYGYTF
>TRBJ1-2|TRBV2
CASSSLAGSYGYTF
>TRBJ1-3|TRBV12-3/TRBV12-4
CASSIRTGWRNTIYF
>TRBJ2-7|TRBV24-1
CATTAGSSTSYEQYF
>TRBJ1-1|TRBV18
CASSPIEGAATEAFF
>TRBJ2-7|TRBV10-3
CAISDPRRTGDSYEQYF
>TRBJ1-2|TRBV27
CASSFLGGSNKGYTF
>TRBJ1-3|TRBV6-1
CASKPDESSGNTIYF
>TRBJ1-2|TRBV20-1
CSALRDRGSDYGYTF
>TRBJ1-1|TRBV29-1
CSVVLGGTGEAFF
>TRBJ1-1|TRBV29-1
CSVEDSPVYEAFF
>TRBJ2-3|TRBV7-3
CASSPGAGADTQYF
>TRBJ2-7|TRBV20-1
CSAGLAYEQYF
>TRBJ1-2|TRBV3-1
CASSQSELPGYTF
>TRBJ2-1|TRBV5-4
CASSLVSDNEQFF
>TRBJ2-1|TRBV28
CASSILRWTSGRAPSYNEQFF